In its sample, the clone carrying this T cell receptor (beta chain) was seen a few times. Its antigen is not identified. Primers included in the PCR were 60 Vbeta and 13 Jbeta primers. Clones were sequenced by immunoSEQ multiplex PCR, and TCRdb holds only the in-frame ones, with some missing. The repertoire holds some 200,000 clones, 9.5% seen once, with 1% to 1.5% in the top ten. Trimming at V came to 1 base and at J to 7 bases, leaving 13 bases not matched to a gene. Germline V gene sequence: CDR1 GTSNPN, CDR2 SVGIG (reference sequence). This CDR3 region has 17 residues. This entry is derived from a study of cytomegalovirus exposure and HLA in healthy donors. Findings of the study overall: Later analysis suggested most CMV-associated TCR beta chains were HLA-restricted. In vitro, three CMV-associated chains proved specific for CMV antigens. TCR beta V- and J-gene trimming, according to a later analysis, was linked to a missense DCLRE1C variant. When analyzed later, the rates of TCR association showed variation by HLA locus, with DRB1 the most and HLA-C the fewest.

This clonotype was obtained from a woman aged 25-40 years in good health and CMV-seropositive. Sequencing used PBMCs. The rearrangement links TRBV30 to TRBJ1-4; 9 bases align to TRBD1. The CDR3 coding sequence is TGTGCCTGGAGTGACCTCACCCGGGACAGGGAGGTTGAAAAACTGTTTTTT. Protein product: CAWSDLTRDREVEKLFF.